This TCR beta chain derives from a study of shared clonotypes between healthy human individuals (dated by TCRdb to about 2020). Regarding the study in general: Two women and three men aged 18 to 49 years were included in the cohort. For each donor, CD4 naive and CD4 memory were each run on three plates, CD8 naive on two plates, and CD8 memory on one plate. To estimate repertoire size and how much clonotype sharing occurs between individuals, the study deeply sequenced the blood TCR repertoires of about 5 healthy adults. To increase sequencing depth and limit assay-specific biases, different laboratories used diverse techniques to prepare libraries and sequence TCR repertoires. Between about 0.85 and 9.5 billion PBMCs per donor were obtained by leukapheresis.

TCR CDR3 regions were amplified from genomic DNA by multiplex PCR using the deep immunoSEQ assay. Extracted genomic DNA from each cell subset was distributed evenly across all wells of several immunoSEQ 96-well plates, and each plate was treated as a replicate. Each replicate PCR for sorted subsets received approximately 200 ng genomic DNA, equal to 28,000 or so T cell genomes. Purified libraries were quantified with a Qubit 3.0 fluorometer, sized on a Bioanalyzer 2100, and re-quantified with the KAPA Library Quantification kit. Every immunoSEQ 96-well plate was sequenced on a separate single-read 150-cycle Illumina NextSeq 550 flow cell. Turning to the authors' computational methods: Because only junctional sequences without quality scores were contained in the immunoSEQ output, filtering matching that applied to full-length reads could not be performed. To assign V/J genes and CDR3, sequences were annotated against IMGT germline references using PyIR, a Python wrapper for IgBLAST v1.9. Any read was removed if the V/J assignment was weak (E-value above 1e-6), the CDR3 was missing, or the read contained stop codons, out-of-frame junctions, or ambiguous translated residues. A V3J clonotype was defined by an identical inferred V gene, J gene, and CDR3 amino acid sequence. Percentage overlap between repertoires was computed as shared unique clonotypes divided by the size of the smaller repertoire. RTK rarefaction, the Chao1 estimator, and Recon v2.1 estimates of unobserved clonotypes were used to assess repertoire richness. OLGA was used to compute generation probabilities for all TCRbeta clonotypes that the gDNA method yielded from a handful of donors. TCRdb obtained this table from immuneACCESS and retained in-frame rearrangements with V and J assigned. These tables miss some clones; where compared with another copy, unresolved V genes account for less than half of the shortfall, and the remainder is unexplained. V, J and clone size are taken as reported in that table, and D and trimming were inferred from the DNA itself. For this sample there are more than 2 million clones; 85% to 95% appear just once. The top ten hold roughly 0.13% of the sample.

What the research found in general, with its limitations: Across a handful of donors, roughly 5.1% of naive CD4, 3.5% of naive CD8, under 2.5% of memory CD4, and 0.4% of memory CD8 clonotypes were shared. Pairwise subsampling indicated that sequencing depth was expected to affect the degree of clonotype sharing among donors. Higher generation probabilities were observed for clonotypes shared by all four sorted-subset donors than for non-shared clonotypes. Incomplete sequencing was indicated by rarefaction of sorted-subset datasets, despite the large sequencing depth. Estimated clonotype richness was generally larger for naive than for memory subsets. Because the study included a small number of donors, the genetic and exposure-history diversity represented was limited. Sampling was restricted to blood, and TCR repertoires in tissue are likely to differ from TCR repertoires in blood.

To note about this clone: Its target antigen remains unknown. Base qualities are not provided; no much larger clone lies one nucleotide away.

Healthy HIV-negative adults with no recently reported acute infections or vaccinations were included as donors. Every donor was a Caucasian adult residing in Nashville, Tennessee, USA. CD4+ T cells were enriched through magnetic negative selection, after which naive cells were positively selected on CD45RA and the remaining negative fraction served as the memory subset. After blood collection by leukapheresis, PBMCs were isolated using Ficoll-Histopaque density gradient centrifugation and then cryopreserved in the vapor phase of liquid nitrogen. Analytical flow cytometry was used to check the purity and quantity of every magnetically sorted T cell population. Genomic DNA was isolated from every sorted fraction and measured by UV absorbance on a Nanodrop 2000c. This sequence was found in a man aged 18-30 years in good health. Sequenced sample: naive CD4+ T cells sorted from blood. The sample's cell subset or site label, decoded: CD45RA+ positively selected.

The nucleotide sequence is TGTGCCACTACGGACAGGGAAAACTATGGCTACACCTTC. Its product reads: CATTDRENYGYTF. The V and J segments used are TRBV6-5 and TRBJ1-2; 8 bases in between match TRBD1. For CDR1 and CDR2, the germline V gene lists MNHEY and SVGAGI. Inclusive of the bounding cysteine and phenylalanine, the CDR3 is 13 residues long. The sequence is cut down to CDR3 DNA, 39 bases in frame from base 1. V is cut back by 10 bases and J by 2 bases, with 6 bases in the junction unmatched.